In this sample, the clone carrying this TCR beta chain turned up many times. The data are from a study of identical twins. A single record per CDR3 protein comes from TCRdb applying MiXCR to the 5' RACE reads. The sample records hundreds of thousands of distinct CDR3 sequences, about 8.3% being singletons. The CDR3 has 13 amino acids. The V and J ends lost 6 bases and 2 bases respectively, with 8 bases between them. Germline V gene sequence: CDR1 SNHLY, CDR2 FYNNEI. These same data were also listed under a study on yellow fever vaccine responses in identical twins.

The source of this sequence is a woman aged 18-29 years in good health. V gene TRBV2 combines with J gene TRBJ1-3; D gene uncertain. Sequenced: memory (CD45RO+) T cells sorted from blood. The CDR3 protein is CASSRGPGNTIYF. The CDR3 nucleotides read TGTGCCAGCAGCCGTGGGCCTGGAAACACCATATATTTT.